This TCR beta chain was observed in a study of cytomegalovirus exposure and HLA in healthy donors. Profiled with immunoSEQ multiplex PCR; TCRdb holds only in-frame clones, not every one. Seen here are 150,000 to 200,000 clones, around 92% observed once, and the top ten hold 9% to 12%. The sample taken for sequencing was PBMCs. The receptor's source is a woman aged 18-30 years in good health and CMV-seropositive.

Here the CDR3 DNA reads TGTGCCAGCAGTTTATCGCCACCCCAGGGGTTAGAAAAACTGTTTTTT. It encodes CASSLSPPQGLEKLFF. This sequence joins TRBV27 and TRBJ1-4; maybe TRBD1 (6 bases). The CDR3 contains 16 residues. In germline, CDR1 is MNHEY, CDR2 SMNVEV (reference sequence). The V end lost 0 bases, the J end lost 8 bases, and 16 bases lay between the germline ends.